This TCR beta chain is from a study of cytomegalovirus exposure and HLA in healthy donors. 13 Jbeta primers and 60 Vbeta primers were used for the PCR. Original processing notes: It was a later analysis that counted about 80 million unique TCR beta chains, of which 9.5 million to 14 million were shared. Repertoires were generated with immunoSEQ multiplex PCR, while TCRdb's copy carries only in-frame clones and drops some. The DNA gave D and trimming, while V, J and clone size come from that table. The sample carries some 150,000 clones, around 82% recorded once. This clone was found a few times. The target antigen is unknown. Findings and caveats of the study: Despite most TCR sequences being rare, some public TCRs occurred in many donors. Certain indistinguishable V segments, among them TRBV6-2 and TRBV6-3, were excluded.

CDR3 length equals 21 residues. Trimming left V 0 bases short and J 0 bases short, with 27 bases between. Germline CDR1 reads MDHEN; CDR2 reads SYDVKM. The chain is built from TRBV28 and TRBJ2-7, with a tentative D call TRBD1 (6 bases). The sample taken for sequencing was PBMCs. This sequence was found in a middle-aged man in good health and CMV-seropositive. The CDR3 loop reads CASSLWEMGGLQGSSSYEQYF. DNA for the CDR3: TGTGCCAGCAGTTTATGGGAGATGGGCGGCCTACAGGGCTCGAGCTCCTACGAGCAGTACTTC.